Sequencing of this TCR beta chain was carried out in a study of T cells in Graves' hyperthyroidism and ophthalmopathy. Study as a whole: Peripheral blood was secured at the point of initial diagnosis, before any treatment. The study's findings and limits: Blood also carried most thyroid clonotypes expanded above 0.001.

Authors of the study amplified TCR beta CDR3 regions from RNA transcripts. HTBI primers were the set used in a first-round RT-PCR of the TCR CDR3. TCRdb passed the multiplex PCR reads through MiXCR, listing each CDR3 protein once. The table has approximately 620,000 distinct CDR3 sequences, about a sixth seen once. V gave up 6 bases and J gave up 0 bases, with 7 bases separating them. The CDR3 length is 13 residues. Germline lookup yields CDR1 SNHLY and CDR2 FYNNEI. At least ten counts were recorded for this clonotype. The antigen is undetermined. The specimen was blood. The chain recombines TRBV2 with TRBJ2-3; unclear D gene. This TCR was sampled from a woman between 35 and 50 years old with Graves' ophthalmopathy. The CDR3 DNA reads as TGTGCCAGCAGGTCGTTCAGCACAGATACGCAGTATTTT. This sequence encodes CASRSFSTDTQYF.